This section outlines one T cell receptor beta chain sequence together with its context. Antigen: not known. The data originate from a study of vaccination and CD4 T cells after COVID-19. Study information: Investigators stimulated cells with overlapping spike peptides drawn from SARS-CoV-2, HCoV-NL63, HCoV-OC43 and HCoV-229E. Control cultures were supplied with a CEFX pool, an HIV-1 Nef pool, or no peptide at all.

The V and J ends lost 2 bases and 11 bases respectively, with 13 bases between them. The CDR3 extends over 13 amino acids. Germline-derived CDR1 and CDR2 are ENHRY and SYGVKD. Oncomine TCR Beta short-read sequencing was applied to DNA from cultured CD4+ T cells. MiXCR, applied by TCRdb to the PCR reads, yields one record per CDR3 protein. The sample consists of 6,500 to 8,500 distinct CDR3 sequences, around two thirds of them appearing once. The treatment: roughly ten-day PBMC culture with coronavirus spike peptide pools or control peptides (ViraFEST assay). First, ViraFEST expanded antigen-specific T cells with peptide pools, and next it sequenced the TCRs.

The specimen was CD4+ T cells from blood, cultured in vitro. V and J are TRBV10-3 and TRBJ1-5, with D perhaps matching TRBD1 (6 bases). This receptor was taken from a human donor who had recovered from COVID-19. The CDR3 sequence is CAISESGGGTQHF. The CDR3 DNA sequence: TGTGCCATCAGTGAGAGTGGGGGCGGAACCCAGCATTTT.